Listed below are T cell receptor beta chains from one sample, sequenced in a study of patients and donors after allogeneic stem cell transplantation. TCRdb re-called the RT-PCR reads through MiXCR, storing one row per CDR3 protein. The sample carries approximately 140,000 distinct CDR3 sequences, 30% to 45% recorded once. What was sequenced was blood, either unsorted or a sorted T cell fraction (not recorded which). These receptor sequences come from a human donor who was either an allogeneic HSCT recipient or a stem cell or donor lymphocyte infusion donor (not recorded which). It is not recorded whose cells these are; they may come from a transplant donor. Each CDR3 is given with its conserved first and last residue. A D gene is named only where the DNA matches it firmly. The size entry is marked missing in some rows and otherwise reads once, few, many or a size class.

d_call	v_call	j_call	clone_size	cdr3_aa	cdr3_nt
TRBD1	TRBV24-1	TRBJ2-1	-	CATSEGTLRGRPYNEQFF	TGTGCCACCAGTGAGGGAACCCTCAGGGGGCGGCCTTACAATGAGCAGTTCTTC
-	TRBV20-1	TRBJ2-3	few	CSAPRPAATDTQYF	TGCAGTGCTCCGAGGCCAGCAGCCACAGATACGCAGTATTTT
-	TRBV7-9	TRBJ1-2	few	CASSLARTEYGYTF	TGTGCCAGCAGCTTAGCCCGGACAGAGTATGGCTACACCTTC
-	TRBV10-3	TRBJ1-1	-	CAISPKAFF	TGTGCCATCAGCCCTAAAGCTTTCTTT
-	TRBV29-1	TRBJ2-1	-	CSAHSYRDEQFF	TGCAGCGCGCATTCCTACAGGGATGAGCAGTTCTTC
TRBD2	TRBV27	TRBJ2-1	few	CASSLAGVWYNEQFF	TGTGCCAGCAGTCTAGCGGGGGTTTGGTACAATGAGCAGTTCTTC
TRBD1	TRBV28	TRBJ1-2	few	CASSTRTGKGYTF	TGTGCCAGCAGCACGCGGACAGGGAAAGGCTACACCTTC
-	TRBV4-3	TRBJ2-5	-	CASSQGTGGVWTQYF	TGCGCCAGCAGCCAAGGCACAGGTGGAGTTTGGACCCAGTACTTC
-	TRBV5-1	TRBJ1-5	-	CASSLGEGNQPQHF	TGCGCCAGCAGCTTGGGGGAGGGCAATCAGCCCCAGCATTTT
-	TRBV7-2	TRBJ1-1	-	CASSSISGGRTTEAFF	TGTGCCAGCAGCTCCATTTCGGGGGGAAGAACGACTGAAGCTTTCTTT
-	TRBV12-3/TRBV12-4	TRBJ1-5	few	CASTYYLGNQPQHF	TGTGCCAGCACCTATTACCTTGGCAATCAGCCCCAGCATTTT
TRBD1	TRBV10-3	TRBJ1-1	many	CAISEVDRGRTEAFF	TGTGCCATCAGTGAGGTAGACAGGGGGAGGACTGAAGCTTTCTTT
-	TRBV20-1	TRBJ1-4	-	CSAKALDRAPGLFF	TGCAGTGCTAAGGCGCTCGATAGGGCCCCCGGACTGTTTTTT
TRBD1	TRBV3-1	TRBJ1-4	few	CASSQDYRGPEKLFF	TGTGCCAGCAGCCAAGATTACAGGGGGCCTGAAAAACTGTTTTTT
-	TRBV12-3/TRBV12-4	TRBJ1-5	-	CASSLKGDQPQHF	TGTGCCAGCAGTTTGAAGGGCGACCAGCCCCAGCATTTT
-	TRBV9	TRBJ1-2	few	CASSGFIQGDYGYTF	TGTGCCAGCAGCGGATTTATACAGGGTGACTATGGCTACACCTTC
-	TRBV7-3	TRBJ1-1	few	CASSLIYGVANTEAFF	TGTGCCAGCAGCTTAATCTACGGGGTAGCGAACACTGAAGCTTTCTTT
TRBD1	TRBV9	TRBJ1-2	-	CASSGFSRGNYGYTF	TGTGCCAGCAGCGGATTTTCCAGGGGGAACTATGGCTACACCTTC
TRBD1	TRBV7-9	TRBJ1-5	-	CASSLGRTGANQPQHF	TGTGCCAGCAGCTTAGGAAGGACAGGAGCTAATCAGCCCCAGCATTTT
TRBD1	TRBV5-1	TRBJ2-2	-	CASSSGTGYGGELFF	TGCGCCAGCAGCTCCGGGACAGGGTACGGCGGGGAGCTGTTTTTT
-	TRBV5-1	TRBJ2-3	-	CASSLEVDTQYF	TGCGCCAGCAGCTTGGAGGTAGATACGCAGTATTTT
-	TRBV10-3	TRBJ2-5	-	CAISPGTLWETQYF	TGTGCCATCAGCCCCGGGACCCTCTGGGAGACCCAGTACTTC
-	TRBV29-1	TRBJ2-1	-	CSVPAPGRVVNEQFF	TGCAGCGTCCCCGCACCGGGCAGGGTGGTCAATGAGCAGTTCTTC
TRBD1	TRBV20-1	TRBJ1-1	-	CSAVPGTGMENTEAFF	TGCAGTGCTGTCCCCGGGACAGGGATGGAGAACACTGAAGCTTTCTTT
-	TRBV5-6	TRBJ2-1	-	CASSGTRLNEQFF	TGTGCCAGCAGCGGGACCAGATTGAATGAGCAGTTCTTC
-	TRBV10-3	TRBJ2-3	-	CAISGGDHSTDTQYF	TGTGCCATCAGTGGGGGGGACCATAGCACAGATACGCAGTATTTT
-	TRBV9	TRBJ1-2	-	CASSVSQGAGYGYTF	TGTGCCAGCAGCGTAAGTCAGGGTGCGGGCTATGGCTACACCTTC
TRBD1	TRBV5-1	TRBJ1-1	few	CASSLRQGAVTNTEAFF	TGCGCCAGCAGCTTGAGACAGGGGGCCGTAACGAACACTGAAGCTTTCTTT
-	TRBV6-2/TRBV6-3	TRBJ2-5	-	CASSRDWGAETQYF	TGTGCCAGCAGTCGGGACTGGGGGGCAGAGACCCAGTACTTC
-	TRBV15	TRBJ1-3	many	CATSRDRAGNTIYF	TGTGCCACCAGCAGAGACAGGGCTGGAAACACCATATATTTT
-	TRBV3-1	TRBJ1-1	-	CASSTFMNTEAFF	TGTGCCAGCAGCACATTCATGAACACTGAAGCTTTCTTT
TRBD1	TRBV28	TRBJ1-5	-	CASRPGTGGNQPQHF	TGTGCCAGCAGACCGGGGACAGGGGGTAATCAGCCCCAGCATTTT
-	TRBV30	TRBJ1-2	-	CAWSVRGHGYTF	TGTGCCTGGAGTGTACGAGGGCATGGCTACACCTTC
-	TRBV20-1	TRBJ1-4	few	CSTSSGANEKLFF	TGCAGTACAAGTTCAGGGGCTAATGAAAAACTGTTTTTT
-	TRBV12-3/TRBV12-4	TRBJ1-1	few	CASSLTSGTEAFF	TGTGCCAGCAGTTTGACGTCGGGGACTGAAGCTTTCTTT
TRBD2	TRBV5-1	TRBJ2-7	few	CASARTSGSYEQYF	TGCGCCAGCGCTCGGACTAGCGGTTCCTACGAGCAGTACTTC
TRBD1	TRBV24-1	TRBJ1-4	once	CATSDPGTGIPTNEKLFF	TGTGCCACCAGTGACCCCGGGACAGGGATCCCAACTAATGAAAAACTGTTTTTT
-	TRBV28	TRBJ2-7	-	CAVQGSYEQYF	TGTGCCGTGCAGGGCTCCTACGAGCAGTACTTC
TRBD1	TRBV18	TRBJ1-2	-	CASSPPTGVSYGYTF	TGTGCCAGCTCACCACCGACAGGGGTTAGCTATGGCTACACCTTC
-	TRBV6-1	TRBJ1-1	-	CASSENRDYTEAFF	TGTGCCAGCAGTGAGAACAGGGATTACACTGAAGCTTTCTTT
TRBD2	TRBV9	TRBJ2-3	-	CASSPTSGGPLSTDTQYF	TGTGCCAGCAGCCCGACTAGCGGGGGGCCACTTAGCACAGATACGCAGTATTTT
-	TRBV10-2	TRBJ1-1	few	CASSDPIPYTEAFF	TGCGCCAGCAGTGACCCCATCCCATACACTGAAGCTTTCTTT
-	TRBV12-3/TRBV12-4	TRBJ1-4	-	CASSREEKLFF	TGTGCCAGCAGCCGAGAAGAAAAACTGTTTTTT
-	TRBV5-1	TRBJ1-1	-	CASSRDFEAFF	TGCGCCAGCAGCCGAGATTTTGAAGCTTTCTTT